This TCR beta chain emerged from a study of blood T cells in healthy people across ages. Study findings and constraints: Shifts in expanded clonotypes may have been confounded by donor CMV status, which was unknown.

A note on this clonotype: Its antigen is currently unknown.

Peripheral blood, approximately 10 milliliters per donor, was collected. Through a sample-barcoded 5' primer and a J-beta primer mix, a second PCR was run for roughly 6 to 11 cycles. CDR3-containing paired-end reads numbering at least 3 million came from each sample. TCRdb re-derived calls from the 5' RACE reads in MiXCR, one entry per CDR3 protein. This table holds some 1.4 million distinct CDR3 sequences, approximately 38% found once. With 0 bases clipped from V and 0 bases from J, the junction kept 7 bases outside the gene matches. Per germline, CDR1 SEHNR and CDR2 FQNEAQ (reference sequence). This CDR3 is 19 amino acids long.

Sequencing input: blood. The TCR originated in a woman between 18 and 29 years old in good health. The chain joins TRBV7-9 to TRBJ1-6; 8 bases agree with TRBD1. CDR3 coding DNA: TGTGCCAGCAGCTTAGCGCTGGGCAGGGGGCTCTCCTATAATTCACCCCTCCACTTT. This translates into CASSLALGRGLSYNSPLHF.